This T cell receptor beta chain was sequenced in a study of human versus mouse CDR3 diversity and MHC coevolution. Study information: immunoSEQ was reported to reach one in 200,000 T cells sensitivity. The study, taken as a whole, reports: Human T cells underwent selection on roughly 6 different MHC II alleles.

After removal of 8 bases from V and 2 bases from J, the junction contained 4 bases not matched to a gene. Germline V lookup: CDR1 SQVTM, CDR2 ANQGSEA. The CDR3 consists of 13 residues. Comment on this clone: Its target is not known.

Method: immunoSEQ multiplex PCR; TCRdb's copy keeps in-frame clones and lacks some. The sample records about 80,000 clones, approximately 92% being singletons. Sorting isolated naive CD4 T cells lacking CD45RO and expressing CD62L. The sequence came from a person between 25 and 70 years old in good health. This chain uses TRBV29-1 with TRBJ2-3, with TRBD1 matching over 10 bases. Source material: naive CD4+ T cells from blood. Regarding subset: CD45RO-negative CD62L-positive naive CD4 T cells. CDR3 nucleotide sequence: TGCAGCACAGACAGGGGGCTCACAGATACGCAGTATTTT. This sequence encodes CSTDRGLTDTQYF.